These 17 T cell receptor beta chains were all obtained from the same sample, sequenced in a study of vaccination effects on CD4 cells after COVID-19. Antigen-specific CD4+ T cells were expanded (with viral peptide pools) by the ViraFEST assay ahead of sequencing. Isolating CD4+ T cells followed roughly ten days of culture. The infection with SARS-CoV-2 (confirmed by PCR) occurred in this person between March and December 2020. Which antigens these TCRs recognize remains unknown. Sequenced by immunoSEQ multiplex PCR; TCRdb stores in-frame clones only, minus some. In the table there are about 26,000 clones, 78% of which are singletons. This specimen was CD4+ T cells from PBMCs cultured with HCoV-NL63 spike peptides, taken before COVID-19 vaccination. The receptors come from a human donor who had a prior SARS-CoV-2 infection.

This clone was found a few times. The rearrangement links TRBV11-2 to TRBJ2-1; maybe TRBD1 (5 bases). Germline CDR1 and CDR2: SGHAT and FQNNGV. The V end lost 4 bases, the J end lost 6 bases, and 10 bases lay between the germline ends. CDR3 length: 13 residues. For the CDR3, the DNA is TGTGCCAGCAGCTCCGACCAGGGCAATGAGCAGTTCTTC. Translation: CASSSDQGNEQFF.

The chain employs TRBV7-2 and TRBJ1-6; D not resolved. Germline V gene data show CDR1 as SGHTA and CDR2 as FQGNSA. With 0 bases removed from V and 5 bases from J, the gap between germline ends came to 5 bases. The CDR3 is 14 amino acids. CDR3 sequence: CASSLAGDNSPLHF. In DNA form, the CDR3 reads TGTGCCAGCAGCTTAGCAGGAGATAATTCACCCCTCCACTTT.

The rearrangement joins TRBV6-1 to TRBJ2-3, with 12 bases fitting TRBD2. J gave up 1 base and V 1 base, and 3 bases lay outside the gene matches. Germline CDR1 is MNHNS and CDR2 is SASEGT. CDR3 length: 17 residues. CDR3 DNA: TGTGCCAGCAGTGAAGGGAGGACTAGCGGGGGCACAGATACGCAGTATTTT. Its translation: CASSEGRTSGGTDTQYF.

V is TRBV24-1 and J is TRBJ2-6; 9 bases match TRBD1. CDR3 length equals 19 residues. Germline-derived CDR1 and CDR2 are KGHDR and SFDVKD. V lost 4 bases, J lost 4 bases, and 13 bases stayed unmatched. CDR3 residues: CATSEAPGQGAGGANVLTF. The CDR3 DNA reads as TGTGCCACCAGTGAGGCTCCGGGACAGGGAGCGGGCGGGGCCAACGTCCTGACTTTC.

J is TRBJ2-7 and V is TRBV5-4, with 9 bases that match TRBD1. This CDR3 is built from 14 residues. From germline, CDR1 is SGHNT and CDR2 YYREEE (reference sequence). V was pared by 4 bases and J by 6 bases, with 8 bases of the junction left unmatched. The CDR3: CASSPEQGAGEQYF. CDR3 sequence (DNA): TGTGCCAGCAGCCCCGAACAGGGGGCAGGCGAGCAGTACTTC. Based on the CDR3 plus reference TRBV5-4 and TRBJ2-7, the full variable domain is ETGVTQSPTHLIKTRGQQVTLRCSSQSGHNTVSWYQQALGQGPQFIFQYYREEENGRGNFPPRFSGLQFPNYSSELNVNALELDDSALYLCASSPEQGAGEQYFGPGTRLTVT.

This sequence joins TRBV4-2 and TRBJ2-7; 11 bases are a match to TRBD2. Germline lookup yields CDR1 LGHNA and CDR2 YNFKEQ. The length of the CDR3 is 17 residues. With 4 bases clipped from V and 3 bases from J, the junction kept 11 bases outside the gene matches. The CDR3 region has the DNA TGTGCCAGCAGCCCGTATTGGCCCGGGACTAGCGGCTACGAGCAGTACTTC. Residues: CASSPYWPGTSGYEQYF.

This clone was counted a few times. Here the CDR3 reads CAISESGGPEQFF. CDR3 bases: TGTGCCATCAGTGAGTCGGGGGGCCCGGAGCAGTTCTTC. The chain recombines TRBV10-3 with TRBJ2-1; D may match TRBD1 or TRBD2 (6 bases each). This CDR3 comprises 13 residues. V was trimmed by 0 bases and J by 10 bases, leaving 10 bases between them. Germline V gives CDR1 ENHRY, CDR2 SYGVKD.

This clone was recorded a few times. The CDR3 DNA reads TGTGCCAGCAGCTTAGAAGGGGGGCCGAGCTCCTACGAGCAGTACTTC. Its translation: CASSLEGGPSSYEQYF. The chain carries TRBV7-2 and TRBJ2-7; tentatively, D is TRBD1 or TRBD2 (6 bases each). Per the germline V gene, CDR1 is SGHTA and CDR2 is FQGNSA. V lost 1 base and J lost 0, with 13 bases in between. The CDR3 length is 16 residues.

The V and J genes are TRBV24-1 and TRBJ2-1, with a tentative D call TRBD1 (5 bases). V was shortened by 4 bases and J by 0 bases, with 12 bases between the two germline ends. CDR3 length: 16 amino acids. Germline V gene sequence: CDR1 KGHDR, CDR2 SFDVKD. CDR3 DNA sequence: TGTGCCACCAGTGACTTACAGGCTAGCTCCTACAATGAGCAGTTCTTC. Protein product: CATSDLQASSYNEQFF.

The J gene is TRBJ1-2, the V gene TRBV6-5; perhaps TRBD1 as D (5 bases). This CDR3 contains 14 residues. Per the germline V gene, CDR1 is MNHEY and CDR2 is SVGAGI. Trimming left V 6 bases short and J 8 bases short, with 19 bases between. CDR3 sequence (DNA): TGTGCCAGCAGACCTGACAGAAACCTGGGAGGCTACACCTTC. Translation gives CASRPDRNLGGYTF.

The V and J genes are TRBV24-1 and TRBJ2-3; 14 nucleotides agree with TRBD2. Germline CDR1 reads KGHDR; CDR2 reads SFDVKD. Trimming removed 3 bases from V and 10 bases from J; junction bases left unmatched: 8. The CDR3 is 16 residues long. The CDR3 is CATSDRAGLAGAAQYF. The CDR3 DNA is TGTGCCACCAGTGATCGAGCGGGACTAGCGGGAGCCGCGCAGTATTTT.

There are a few counts of this clone. The J gene is TRBJ2-2, the V gene TRBV2, with D maybe TRBD2 (5 bases). The V gene lost 5 bases and the J gene lost 5 bases, with 9 bases spanning the gap. The CDR3 runs 13 residues. The germline V gene has CDR1 SNHLY and CDR2 FYNNEI. The CDR3 region is CASSPTGTGELFF. CDR3 bases: TGTGCCAGCAGTCCCACGGGGACCGGGGAGCTGTTTTTT.

This clone was observed a handful of times. The rearrangement joins TRBV7-3 to TRBJ2-1; D is unresolved. Trimming shortened V by 1 base and J by 0 bases, and 7 bases separated the two germline ends. The CDR3 runs 15 residues. Per the germline V gene, CDR1 is SGHTA and CDR2 is FQGTGA. The CDR3 loop is CASSLIADSYNEQFF. The CDR3 DNA is TGTGCCAGCAGCTTAATCGCCGACTCCTACAATGAGCAGTTCTTC.

DNA for the CDR3: TGCAGTGCTAGTCCCAGCTTAAGGAATCAGCCCCAGCATTTT. It specifies CSASPSLRNQPQHF. The chain links TRBV20-1 to TRBJ1-5; unclear D gene. CDR3 length: 14 amino acids. CDR1 and CDR2 (germline): DFQATT, SNEGSKA (reference sequence). V lost 3 bases and J 4 bases, leaving 13 bases between the germline ends.

This clone was observed once. This rearrangement joins TRBV18 to TRBJ2-3; 12 nucleotides line up with TRBD2. This CDR3 comprises 16 residues. V was clipped by 3 bases and J by 4 bases; unmatched bases: 5. CDR1 is KGHSH and CDR2 is LQKENI in the germline V gene. CDR3 sequence: CASSPPTSGSPDTQYF. The CDR3 region has the DNA TGTGCCAGCTCACCCCCGACTAGCGGGAGCCCAGATACGCAGTATTTT.

This clone was seen only once. The chain carries TRBV30 and TRBJ1-2; D not resolved. Trimming removed 0 bases at V and 1 base at J, with 12 bases between. The germline gives CDR1 GTSNPN, CDR2 SVGIG (reference sequence). The CDR3 is made up of 15 amino acids. In nucleotides, the CDR3 is TGTGCCTGGAGTGTAAAGGAGGCGGGTAACTATGGCTACACCTTC. Amino acid sequence: CAWSVKEAGNYGYTF.

The chain joins TRBV5-5 to TRBJ2-6, with a possible D match to TRBD2 (6 bases). The germline gives CDR1 SGHKS, CDR2 YYEKEE (reference sequence). V was trimmed by 0 bases and J by 0 bases, leaving 16 bases between them. The length of the CDR3 is 19 residues. The CDR3 is CASSLAVGGPSSGANVLTF. The CDR3 DNA sequence: TGTGCCAGCAGCTTGGCAGTCGGGGGACCGAGCTCTGGGGCCAACGTCCTGACTTTC.